The clone carrying this T cell receptor (beta chain) turned up a few times. Using immunoSEQ multiplex PCR, the repertoire was profiled, and TCRdb retains in-frame clones only, with some absent. In the table there are around 77,000 clones, around 93% of which are singletons. CDR3 length: 14 amino acids. V was cut by 4 bases and J by 7 bases, with 16 bases left in between. Germline V gene sequence: CDR1 SEHNR, CDR2 FQNEAQ (reference sequence). This specimen belongs to a study of blood T cell repertoires in COVID-19. Material: peripheral blood. The chain employs TRBV7-9 and TRBJ1-2; a weak D match, TRBD1 (6 bases). The clonotype comes from a woman in her sixties with active COVID-19. CDR3 protein: CASSYLDRKFGYTF. The CDR3 DNA follows: TGTGCCAGCAGCTACCTCGACAGGAAATTTGGCTACACCTTC. Looking up the rest from reference TRBV7-9 and TRBJ1-2 gives the full variable domain: DTGVSQNPRHKITKRGQNVTFRCDPISEHNRLYWYRQTLGQGPEFLTYFQNEAQLEKSRLLSDRFSAERPKGSFSTLEIQRTEQGDSAMYLCASSYLDRKFGYTFGSGTRLTVV.